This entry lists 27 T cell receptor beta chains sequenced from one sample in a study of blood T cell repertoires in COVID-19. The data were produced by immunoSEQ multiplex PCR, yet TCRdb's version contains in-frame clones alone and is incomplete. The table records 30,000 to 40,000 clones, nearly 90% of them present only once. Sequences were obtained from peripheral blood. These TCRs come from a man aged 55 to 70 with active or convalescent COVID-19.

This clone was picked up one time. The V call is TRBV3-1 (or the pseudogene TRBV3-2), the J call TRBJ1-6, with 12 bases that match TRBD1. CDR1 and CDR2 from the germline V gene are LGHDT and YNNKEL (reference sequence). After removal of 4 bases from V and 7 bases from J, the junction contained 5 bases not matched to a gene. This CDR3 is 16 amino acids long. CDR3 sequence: CASSPPGTGGNSPLHF. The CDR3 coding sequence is TGTGCCAGCAGCCCCCCCGGGACAGGGGGCAATTCACCCCTCCACTTT.

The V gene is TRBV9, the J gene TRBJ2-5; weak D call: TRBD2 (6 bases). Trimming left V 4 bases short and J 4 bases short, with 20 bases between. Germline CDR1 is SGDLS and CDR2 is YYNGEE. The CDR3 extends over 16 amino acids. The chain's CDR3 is CASSIRDFRNGETQYF. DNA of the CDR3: TGTGCCAGCAGCATACGGGACTTCCGAAATGGAGAGACCCAGTACTTC.

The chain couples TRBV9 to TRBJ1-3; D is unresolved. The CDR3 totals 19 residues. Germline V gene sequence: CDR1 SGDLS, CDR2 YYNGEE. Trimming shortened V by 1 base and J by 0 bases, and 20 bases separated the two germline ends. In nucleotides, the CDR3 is TGTGCCAGCAGCGTATCCCCTTGGCAGGCCGATAGCTCTGGAAACACCATATATTTT. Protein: CASSVSPWQADSSGNTIYF.

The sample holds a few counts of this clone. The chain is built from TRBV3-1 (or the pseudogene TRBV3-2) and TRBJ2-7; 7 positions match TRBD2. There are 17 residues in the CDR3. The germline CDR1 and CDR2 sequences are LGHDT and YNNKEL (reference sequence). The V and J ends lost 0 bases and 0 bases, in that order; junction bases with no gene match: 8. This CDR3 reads CASSQDPLGRSSYEQYF. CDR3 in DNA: TGTGCCAGCAGCCAAGATCCCCTCGGGAGGAGCTCCTACGAGCAGTACTTC.

In DNA, the CDR3 is TGTGCCAGCACTCCGGACAGGGGGCGCGGCGGGGAGCTGTTTTTT. Its translation is CASTPDRGRGGELFF. The rearrangement links TRBV28 to TRBJ2-2, with TRBD1 matching over 11 bases. Trimming took 7 bases from V and 7 from J; bases not matched to a gene: 8. The CDR3 extends over 15 amino acids. Germline CDR1 is MDHEN and CDR2 is SYDVKM.

The CDR3 bases are TGTGCCAGCAGCCAAGGGACAAGGACTAATGAAAAACTGTTTTTT. Translating it yields CASSQGTRTNEKLFF. The V call is TRBV7-2, the J call TRBJ1-4, with D tentatively TRBD1 (6 bases). The length of the CDR3 is 15 residues. In germline, CDR1 is SGHTA, CDR2 FQGNSA. V lost 5 bases, J lost 2 bases, and 12 bases lay in between.

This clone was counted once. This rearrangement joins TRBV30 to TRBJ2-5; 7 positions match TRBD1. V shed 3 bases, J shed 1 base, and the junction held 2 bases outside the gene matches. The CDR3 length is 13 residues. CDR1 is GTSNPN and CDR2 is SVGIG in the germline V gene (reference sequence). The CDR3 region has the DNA TGTGCCTGGAGACAGGGGTCCCAAGAGACCCAGTACTTC. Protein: CAWRQGSQETQYF. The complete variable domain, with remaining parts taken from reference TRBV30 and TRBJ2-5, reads SQTIHQWPATLVQPVGSPLSLECTVEGTSNPNLYWYRQAAGRGLQLLFYSVGIGQISSEVPQNLSASRPQDRQFILSSKKLLLSDSGFYLCAWRQGSQETQYFGPGTRLLVL.

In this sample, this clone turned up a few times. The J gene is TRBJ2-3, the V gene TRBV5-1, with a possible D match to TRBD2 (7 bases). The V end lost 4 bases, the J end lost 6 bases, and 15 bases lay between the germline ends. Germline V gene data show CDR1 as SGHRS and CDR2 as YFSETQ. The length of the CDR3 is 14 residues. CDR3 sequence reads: CASSPQGRGDTQYF. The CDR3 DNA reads TGCGCCAGCAGCCCACAAGGGAGGGGGGATACGCAGTATTTT.

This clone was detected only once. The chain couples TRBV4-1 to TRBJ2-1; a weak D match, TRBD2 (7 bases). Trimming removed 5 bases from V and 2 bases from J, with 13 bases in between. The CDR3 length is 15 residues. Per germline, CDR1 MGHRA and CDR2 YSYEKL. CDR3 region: CASSWGLAAYNEQFF. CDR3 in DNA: TGCGCCAGCAGCTGGGGGCTAGCGGCCTACAATGAGCAGTTCTTC.

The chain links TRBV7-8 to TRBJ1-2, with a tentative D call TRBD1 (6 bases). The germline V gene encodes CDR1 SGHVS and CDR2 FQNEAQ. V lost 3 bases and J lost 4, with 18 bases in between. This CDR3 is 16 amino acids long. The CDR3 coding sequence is TGTGCCAGCAGCTTTTTCAGGGGCTATGAACGCTATGGCTACACCTTC. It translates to CASSFFRGYERYGYTF.

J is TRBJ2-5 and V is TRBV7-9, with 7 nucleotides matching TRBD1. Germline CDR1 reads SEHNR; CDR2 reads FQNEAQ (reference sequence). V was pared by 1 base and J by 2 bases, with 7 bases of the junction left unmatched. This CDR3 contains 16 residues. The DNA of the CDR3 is TGTGCCAGCAGCTTAGGATTTGGGACAGCACAAGAGACCCAGTACTTC. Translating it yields CASSLGFGTAQETQYF.

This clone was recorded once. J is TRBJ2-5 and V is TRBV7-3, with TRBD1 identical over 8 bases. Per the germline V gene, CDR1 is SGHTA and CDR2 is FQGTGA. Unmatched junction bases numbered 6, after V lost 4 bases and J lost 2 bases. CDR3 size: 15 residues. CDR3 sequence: CASSSGTGRQETQYF. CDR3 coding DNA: TGTGCCAGCAGCTCCGGGACAGGACGACAAGAGACCCAGTACTTC.

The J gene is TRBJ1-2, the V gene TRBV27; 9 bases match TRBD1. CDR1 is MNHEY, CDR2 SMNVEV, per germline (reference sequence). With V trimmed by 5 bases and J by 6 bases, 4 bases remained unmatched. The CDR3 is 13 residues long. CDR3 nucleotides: TGTGCCAGCAGTGGGACAGGGTTGGATGGCTACACCTTC. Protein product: CASSGTGLDGYTF.

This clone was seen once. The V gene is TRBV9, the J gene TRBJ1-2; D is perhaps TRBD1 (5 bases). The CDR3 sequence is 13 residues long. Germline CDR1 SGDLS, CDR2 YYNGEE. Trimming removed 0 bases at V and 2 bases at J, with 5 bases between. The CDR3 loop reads CASSVDRNYGYTF. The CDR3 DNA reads TGTGCCAGCAGCGTAGACAGGAACTATGGCTACACCTTC.

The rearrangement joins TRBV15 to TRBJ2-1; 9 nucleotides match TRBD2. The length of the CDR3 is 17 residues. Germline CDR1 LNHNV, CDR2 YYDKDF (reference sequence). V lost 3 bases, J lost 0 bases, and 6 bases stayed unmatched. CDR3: CATSRGGGRASYNEQFF. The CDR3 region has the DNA TGTGCCACCAGCAGGGGGGGCGGGAGGGCCTCCTACAATGAGCAGTTCTTC.

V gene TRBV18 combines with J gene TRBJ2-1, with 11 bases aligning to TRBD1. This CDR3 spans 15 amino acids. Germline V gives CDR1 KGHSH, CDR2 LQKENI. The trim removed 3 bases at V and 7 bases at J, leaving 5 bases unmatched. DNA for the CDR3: TGTGCCAGCTCACCTAGGACAGGGGGCCGAAATGAGCAGTTCTTC. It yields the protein CASSPRTGGRNEQFF.

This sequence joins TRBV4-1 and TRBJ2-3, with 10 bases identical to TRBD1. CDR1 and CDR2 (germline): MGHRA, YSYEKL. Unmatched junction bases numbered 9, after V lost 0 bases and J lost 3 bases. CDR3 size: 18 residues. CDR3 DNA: TGCGCCAGCAGCCAAGATATAAAGGGACAGGGGTATACAGATACGCAGTATTTT. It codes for CASSQDIKGQGYTDTQYF.

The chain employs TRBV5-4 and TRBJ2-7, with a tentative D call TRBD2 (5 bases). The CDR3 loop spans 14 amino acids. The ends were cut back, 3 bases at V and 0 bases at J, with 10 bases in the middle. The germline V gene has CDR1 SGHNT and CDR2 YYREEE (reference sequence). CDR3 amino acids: CASSSTGSSYEQYF. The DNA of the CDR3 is TGTGCCAGCAGCTCTACGGGAAGCTCCTACGAGCAGTACTTC.

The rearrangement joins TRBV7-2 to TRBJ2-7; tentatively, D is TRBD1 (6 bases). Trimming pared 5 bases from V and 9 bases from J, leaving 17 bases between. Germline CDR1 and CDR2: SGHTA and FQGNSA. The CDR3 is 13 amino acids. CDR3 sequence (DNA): TGTGCCAGCAGCCGGCCTGGGGGCTTCGGGCAGTACTTC. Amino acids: CASSRPGGFGQYF.

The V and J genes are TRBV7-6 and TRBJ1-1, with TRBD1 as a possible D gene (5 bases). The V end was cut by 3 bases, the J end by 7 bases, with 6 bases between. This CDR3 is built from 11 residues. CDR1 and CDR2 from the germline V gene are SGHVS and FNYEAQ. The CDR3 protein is CASSFQGEAFF. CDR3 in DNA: TGTGCCAGCAGCTTTCAGGGTGAAGCTTTCTTT.

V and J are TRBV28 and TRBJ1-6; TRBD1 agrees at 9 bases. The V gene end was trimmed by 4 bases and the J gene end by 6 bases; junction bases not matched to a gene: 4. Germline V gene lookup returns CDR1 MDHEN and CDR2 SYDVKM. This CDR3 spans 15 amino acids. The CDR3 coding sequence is TGTGCCAGCAGTTACCGGGACAGGGTTAATTCACCCCTCCACTTT. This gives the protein CASSYRDRVNSPLHF.

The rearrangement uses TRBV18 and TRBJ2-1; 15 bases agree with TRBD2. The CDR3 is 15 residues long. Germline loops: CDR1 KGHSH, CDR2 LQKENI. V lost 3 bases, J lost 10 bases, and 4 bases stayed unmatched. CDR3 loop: CASSPGLAGGEEQFF. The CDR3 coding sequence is TGTGCCAGCTCACCGGGACTAGCGGGAGGTGAAGAGCAGTTCTTC.

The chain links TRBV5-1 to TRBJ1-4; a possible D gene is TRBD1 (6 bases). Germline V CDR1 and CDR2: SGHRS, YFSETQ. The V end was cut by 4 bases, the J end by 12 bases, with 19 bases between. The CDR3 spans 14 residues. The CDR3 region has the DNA TGCGCCAGCAGCCCGCGGACAGACCTCTTGGAACTGTTTTTT. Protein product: CASSPRTDLLELFF.

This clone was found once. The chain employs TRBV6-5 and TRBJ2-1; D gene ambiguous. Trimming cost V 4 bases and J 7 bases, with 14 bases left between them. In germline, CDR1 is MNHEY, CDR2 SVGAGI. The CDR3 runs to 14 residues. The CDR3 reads CASSSIEVWNEQFF. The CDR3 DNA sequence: TGTGCCAGCAGTTCGATCGAGGTTTGGAATGAGCAGTTCTTC.

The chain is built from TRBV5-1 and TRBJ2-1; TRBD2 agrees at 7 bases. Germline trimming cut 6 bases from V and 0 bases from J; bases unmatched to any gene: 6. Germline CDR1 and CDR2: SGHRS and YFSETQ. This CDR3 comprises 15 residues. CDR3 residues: CASNSREGSYNEQFF. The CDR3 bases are TGCGCCAGCAACTCCAGGGAGGGCTCCTACAATGAGCAGTTCTTC.

CDR3 in amino acids: CASSLVGGYTEAFF. DNA for the CDR3: TGCGCCAGCAGCTTGGTAGGGGGATACACTGAAGCTTTCTTT. The V call is TRBV5-1, the J call TRBJ1-1, with a weak D call TRBD1 (6 bases). Trimming pared 0 bases from V and 3 bases from J, leaving 9 bases between. Per the germline V gene, CDR1 is SGHRS and CDR2 is YFSETQ. The CDR3 is 14 amino acids.

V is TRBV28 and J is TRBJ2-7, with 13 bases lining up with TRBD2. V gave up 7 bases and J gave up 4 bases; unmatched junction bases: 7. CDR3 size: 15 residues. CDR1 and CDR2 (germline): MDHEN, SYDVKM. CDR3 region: CASTGLAGWRYEQYF. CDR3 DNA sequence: TGTGCCAGCACGGGACTAGCGGGATGGAGGTACGAGCAGTACTTC.